The 18 T cell receptor beta chains presented below share a single source sample, sequenced in a study of blood T cell repertoires in COVID-19. Here immunoSEQ multiplex PCR was the method, and the copy in TCRdb shows in-frame clones only, minus some. Counted here are some 330,000 clones, around 87% occurring once; the ten biggest clones make up 3% to 4%. Sequencing input: peripheral blood. The receptors shown here come from a woman aged 45-65 years with active or convalescent COVID-19.

The J gene is TRBJ2-1, the V gene TRBV6-5; the D is unclear. CDR1 MNHEY and CDR2 SVGAGI come from the germline V gene. CDR3 length equals 11 residues. V was cut by 6 bases and J by 6 bases, with 6 bases left in between. The CDR3 region has the DNA TGTGCCAGCAGGCGAGTCAATGAGCAGTTCTTC. This codes for CASRRVNEQFF.

This clone was recorded only once. This rearrangement joins TRBV4-1 to TRBJ2-2, with D maybe TRBD2 (6 bases). The V end was cut by 1 base, the J end by 9 bases, with 18 bases between. Germline V gives CDR1 MGHRA, CDR2 YSYEKL. The CDR3 runs 16 residues. CDR3 sequence reads: CASSQVEGWEVWELFF. The CDR3, as DNA: TGCGCCAGCAGCCAAGTGGAGGGTTGGGAAGTCTGGGAGCTGTTTTTT.

The chain has TRBV11-2 and TRBJ2-1; D might be TRBD2 (6 bases). V was clipped by 1 base and J by 4 bases, with 23 bases between them. The length of the CDR3 is 19 residues. The germline gives CDR1 SGHAT, CDR2 FQNNGV. CDR3 amino acids: CASSLGGSAGRPIYNEQFF. The CDR3 DNA follows: TGTGCCAGCAGCTTAGGGGGTTCAGCGGGTCGACCCATTTACAATGAGCAGTTCTTC.

This sequence joins TRBV24-1 and TRBJ2-1; possibly TRBD2 for D (5 bases). The CDR3 has 16 residues. Trimming took 5 bases from V and 5 from J, leaving 18 bases between them. Germline lookup yields CDR1 KGHDR and CDR2 SFDVKD. This CDR3 is CATSVFGPQEDNEQFF. As DNA, the CDR3 is TGTGCCACCAGTGTGTTTGGCCCTCAGGAGGACAATGAGCAGTTCTTC.

This chain connects TRBV27 to TRBJ1-4; 9 bases agree with TRBD1. The ends lost 6 bases at V and 8 bases at J; junction bases unmatched: 10. Germline V gives CDR1 MNHEY, CDR2 SMNVEV (reference sequence). The length of the CDR3 is 15 residues. CDR3 nucleotides: TGTGCCAGCAGCCCTTTTTGGGACAGGGAGGAAAAACTGTTTTTT. As protein: CASSPFWDREEKLFF.

This sequence joins TRBV3-1 (or the pseudogene TRBV3-2) and TRBJ1-1, with D possibly TRBD1 on 5 matching bases. The CDR3 sequence is 14 residues long. Germline CDR1 is LGHDT and CDR2 is YNNKEL (reference sequence). CDR3 amino acids: CFVVREVTDTEAFF. The CDR3, as DNA: TGTTTTGTGGTCAGGGAAGTTACGGACACTGAAGCTTTCTTT.

The rearrangement joins TRBV18 to TRBJ2-4; TRBD1 aligns across 7 bases. V lost 6 bases and J lost 0; bases outside the gene matches: 8. Germline V lookup: CDR1 KGHSH, CDR2 LQKENI. There are 16 residues in the CDR3. The CDR3 DNA reads TGTGCCAGCTCTCTTACGGGACAGCTAGCCAAAAACATTCAGTACTTC. It codes for CASSLTGQLAKNIQYF.

The chain employs TRBV27 and TRBJ1-6; TRBD1 aligns across 11 bases. The trim removed 5 bases at V and 6 bases at J, leaving 6 bases unmatched. Germline CDR1 MNHEY, CDR2 SMNVEV (reference sequence). This CDR3 spans 16 amino acids. The CDR3 here is CASSIQGQGGNSPLHF. The DNA of the CDR3 is TGTGCCAGCAGTATACAGGGACAGGGGGGTAATTCACCCCTCCACTTT.

V gene TRBV7-6 combines with J gene TRBJ2-3, with TRBD2 matching over 16 bases. V was clipped by 5 bases and J by 3 bases; unmatched bases: 8. This CDR3 region has 18 residues. CDR1 and CDR2 from the germline V gene are SGHVS and FNYEAQ. The CDR3 nucleotides are TGTGCCAGCAGCCGAGCCGGGACTAGCGGGGGGGCTACAGATACGCAGTATTTT. Translated, it gives CASSRAGTSGGATDTQYF.

The sample holds a few counts of this clone. The V gene is TRBV28, the J gene TRBJ2-2; TRBD1 matches 8 bases. J lost 5 bases, V lost 6 bases, and 11 bases had no gene match. This CDR3 has 16 amino acids. CDR1 is MDHEN and CDR2 is SYDVKM in the germline V gene. As DNA, the CDR3 is TGTGCCAGCAGCCCTTCGGGACAGGAATTTACCGGGGAGCTGTTTTTT. It codes for CASSPSGQEFTGELFF.

This clone was detected once. The rearrangement joins TRBV30 to TRBJ1-1; 7 bases align to TRBD1. With 4 bases clipped from V and 4 bases from J, the junction kept 3 bases outside the gene matches. Germline CDR1 GTSNPN, CDR2 SVGIG (reference sequence). This CDR3 comprises 12 residues. In DNA form, the CDR3 reads TGTGCCTGGAACCCAGGGGGCACTGAAGCTTTCTTT. Translation gives CAWNPGGTEAFF.

This chain uses TRBV30 with TRBJ1-2; D might be TRBD1 (5 bases). This CDR3 contains 13 residues. The V gene lost 0 bases and the J gene lost 4 bases, with 9 bases spanning the gap. From germline, CDR1 is GTSNPN and CDR2 SVGIG (reference sequence). This chain's CDR3 is CAWSVQVTYGYTF. The DNA of the CDR3 is TGTGCCTGGAGTGTACAGGTGACCTATGGCTACACCTTC.

The J gene is TRBJ2-5, the V gene TRBV5-4; TRBD2 aligns across 7 bases. V shed 2 bases and J 1 base; nucleotides not matched to a gene: 5. The CDR3 is 15 amino acids. Germline-derived CDR1 and CDR2 are SGHNT and YYREEE (reference sequence). CDR3 nucleotide sequence: TGTGCCAGCAGCTTTGACCTAGCGGTCCAAGAGACCCAGTACTTC. Amino acids: CASSFDLAVQETQYF. Variable domain in full (rest from reference TRBV5-4 and TRBJ2-5): ETGVTQSPTHLIKTRGQQVTLRCSSQSGHNTVSWYQQALGQGPQFIFQYYREEENGRGNFPPRFSGLQFPNYSSELNVNALELDDSALYLCASSFDLAVQETQYFGPGTRLLVL.

V and J are TRBV18 and TRBJ2-7; D ambiguous. The CDR3 runs 14 residues. The germline V gene encodes CDR1 KGHSH and CDR2 LQKENI. The germline V and J ends were trimmed by 3 bases and 2 bases, with 11 bases remaining between them. As DNA, the CDR3 is TGTGCCAGCTCACCTTCGTCGGTTCCCTACGAGCAGTACTTC. It translates to CASSPSSVPYEQYF.

The V and J genes are TRBV6-6 and TRBJ2-2; the D gene is possibly TRBD2 (5 bases). V was clipped by 0 bases and J by 7 bases, with 12 bases between them. The CDR3 loop spans 15 amino acids. Germline V gene data show CDR1 as MNHNY and CDR2 as SVGAGI (reference sequence). Here the CDR3 reads CASSYSKIEGGELFF. CDR3 in DNA: TGTGCCAGCAGTTACTCGAAAATCGAGGGCGGGGAGCTGTTTTTT.

The chain links TRBV19 to TRBJ1-1, with TRBD1 identical over 7 bases. Germline CDR1 is LNHDA and CDR2 is SQIVND (reference sequence). The CDR3 is 14 residues long. V lost 6 bases and J lost 5; bases outside the gene matches: 9. CDR3 residues: CASSIQGLGTEAFF. In DNA form, the CDR3 reads TGTGCCAGTAGCATACAGGGGCTGGGGACTGAAGCTTTCTTT.

The chain couples TRBV10-3 to TRBJ1-6, with a tentative D call TRBD1 (5 bases). This CDR3 is built from 14 residues. V was clipped by 4 bases and J by 5 bases, with 9 bases between them. The germline V gene encodes CDR1 ENHRY and CDR2 SYGVKD. The CDR3: CAISVGQNNSPLHF. The CDR3 DNA follows: TGTGCCATCAGTGTTGGACAAAATAATTCACCCCTCCACTTT.

The CDR3 nucleotides are TGTGCCAGCAGTTACTACGCTCCCGGAGGGACAGTGAACTATGGCTACACCTTC. Encoded protein: CASSYYAPGGTVNYGYTF. The chain is built from TRBV6-2 or TRBV6-3 and TRBJ1-2; 7 positions agree with TRBD1. Germline values: CDR1 MNHEY, CDR2 SVGEGT. The CDR3 covers 18 residues. V trimming: 1 base; J trimming: 2 bases; junction bases outside the gene matches: 13.